The 9 T cell receptor beta chains below all came from one sample that was sequenced in a study of human T cells and chemical hapten exposure. TCRdb re-derived calls from the RACE reads in MiXCR, one entry per CDR3 protein. The sample lists about 90,000 distinct CDR3 sequences, approximately 11% occurring once. As for time point: patch test 3, about 24 weeks after DPC sensitization. As to treatment: therapeutic diphenylcyclopropenone sensitization with weekly scalp DPC. The sequencing used whole blood, collected in connection with sensitization to the hapten diphenylcyclopropenone (DPC). These receptors were collected from a woman aged 25 to 39 with alopecia areata. Some clones in this sample may be carry-over from other donors' samples.

CDR3 DNA: TGTGCCAGCAGTACGGGACAGCACAATGAGCAGTTCTTC. Translating gives CASSTGQHNEQFF. The chain carries TRBV2 and TRBJ2-1, with 7 nucleotides matching TRBD1. Germline lookup yields CDR1 SNHLY and CDR2 FYNNEI. This CDR3 is 13 amino acids long. V lost 5 bases to trimming and J lost 5 bases; unmatched junction nucleotides: 3.

This clonotype was found many times. The chain employs TRBV19 and TRBJ1-3; D not resolved. The CDR3 is 16 amino acids. Germline V gene sequence: CDR1 LNHDA, CDR2 SQIVND (reference sequence). Trimming removed 4 bases from V and 0 bases from J, with 13 bases in between. CDR3: CASSTPIQTSGNTIYF. The CDR3, as DNA: TGTGCCAGTAGTACCCCGATACAGACCTCTGGAAACACCATATATTTT.

This clonotype was detected only a few times. The chain joins TRBV7-9 to TRBJ2-1, with 7 bases lining up with TRBD2. In germline, CDR1 is SEHNR, CDR2 FQNEAQ (reference sequence). The CDR3 covers 13 residues. V lost 1 base, J lost 14 bases, and 8 bases stayed unmatched. CDR3 coding DNA: TGTGCCAGCAGCTTAGAGTCCCTGCGGGAGAAGTTCTTC. Translating gives CASSLESLREKFF.

At least ten counts were recorded for this clonotype. This rearrangement joins TRBV6-2 or TRBV6-3 to TRBJ2-7; the D is unclear. Between the trimmed V and J ends, which lost 6 bases and 2 bases, there was a span of 14 bases. The CDR3 sequence is 14 residues long. The germline V gene encodes CDR1 MNHEY and CDR2 SVGEGT. The CDR3 bases are TGTGCCAGCAGAAACCGGGCCCCGCCCTACGAGCAGTACTTC. Translation: CASRNRAPPYEQYF.

This clonotype was detected many times. The chain joins TRBV27 to TRBJ1-5; D gene unclear. The ends were cut back, 3 bases at V and 3 bases at J, with 3 bases in the middle. CDR3 length: 12 amino acids. Per the germline V gene, CDR1 is MNHEY and CDR2 is SMNVEV (reference sequence). The CDR3 sequence: CASSFLNQPQHF. Here the CDR3 DNA reads TGTGCCAGCAGTTTCCTCAATCAGCCCCAGCATTTT.

This clonotype was seen repeatedly, ten times or more. The rearrangement joins TRBV18 to TRBJ1-2; D gene ambiguous. Trimming took 0 bases from V and 0 from J, leaving 8 bases between them. From germline, CDR1 is KGHSH and CDR2 LQKENI. CDR3 size: 15 residues. CDR3 nucleotide sequence: TGTGCCAGCTCACCACCCCAGACTTCTAACTATGGCTACACCTTC. Translation gives CASSPPQTSNYGYTF. Filled out from reference TRBV18 and TRBJ1-2, the complete variable domain reads NAGVMQNPRHLVRRRGQEARLRCSPMKGHSHVYWYRQLPEEGLKFMVYLQKENIIDESGMPKERFSAEFPKEGPSILRIQQVVRGDSAAYFCASSPPQTSNYGYTFGSGTRLTVV.

This clonotype was seen repeatedly, ten times or more. This chain links TRBV19 with TRBJ1-5; D unclear. This CDR3 region has 15 residues. The V end was cut by 3 bases, the J end by 8 bases, with 17 bases between. CDR1 and CDR2 from the germline V gene are LNHDA and SQIVND (reference sequence). CDR3 region: CASSILTRAVKPQHF. The CDR3 DNA reads as TGTGCCAGTAGTATCCTGACCCGGGCTGTGAAGCCCCAGCATTTT.

In its sample, this clonotype was seen a few times. This rearrangement joins TRBV7-3 to TRBJ2-5; TRBD2 aligns across 7 bases. The CDR3 sequence is 15 residues long. The germline V gene encodes CDR1 SGHTA and CDR2 FQGTGA. The junction had 6 bases not matched to a gene; V was cut back by 5 bases and J by 0 bases. The CDR3 DNA follows: TGTGCCAGCAGCCGATCCGGGACTAACCAAGAGACCCAGTACTTC. Its translation is CASSRSGTNQETQYF.

This clonotype has ten or more counts. The chain couples TRBV28 to TRBJ2-7; D gene uncertain. The CDR3 contains 11 residues. The germline V and J ends were trimmed by 7 bases and 3 bases, with 7 bases remaining between them. CDR1 and CDR2 from the germline V gene are MDHEN and SYDVKM. The CDR3 DNA reads TGTGCCAGCATGGGCCACTACGAGCAGTACGTC. This encodes CASMGHYEQYV.